This entry describes one TCR beta chain. This sample is drawn from a study of T cell changes during pregnancy in multiple sclerosis. Profiling relied on immunoSEQ multiplex PCR, and the TCRdb table lists in-frame clones only, not all of them. Of 35,000 to 45,000 clones in the sample, approximately 94% were seen once. This CDR3 spans 15 amino acids. V was clipped by 3 bases and J by 5 bases, with 17 bases between them. CDR1 is SGHRS, CDR2 YFSETQ, per germline. This sequence joins TRBV5-1 and TRBJ1-2; D unclear. The sample was peripheral blood, taken before pregnancy. The TCR comes from a female donor with multiple sclerosis, enrolled in a pregnancy study. In nucleotides, the CDR3 is TGCGCCAGCAGCTCCGGATCGGGATCTATATATGGCTACACCTTC. Encoded protein: CASSSGSGSIYGYTF.